Here is one T cell receptor beta chain with its context. No antigen is known for it. Base qualities are missing; no much larger clone stands one base away. The data were taken from a study of T cell responses to AZD1222 COVID-19 vaccine (dated by TCRdb to 2020 to 2023). Describing the broader study: A total of under 250 trial participants underwent TCR sequencing, of whom approximately 200 had received two doses of AZD1222 and about 25 had received two doses of the MenACWY control vaccine. Trial participants were enrolled by age into subgroups of 18-55, 56-69 and 70-plus years, and 148, 28 and 57 TCR-sequenced participants, respectively, were included in these subgroups. Broad study findings and their caveats: The 56-69-year group was small, and its depth increase did not reach significance, likely because of low power. Conclusions about previously exposed vaccinees are limited because only a handful of AZD1222 recipients were SARS-CoV-2 seropositive at baseline. Participants were mostly white British and included more females than males, and it was suggested by the authors that clonal diversity may have been underestimated. No day 14 peak-response samples were available, so repertoires were characterized only after the peak T cell response. After two AZD1222 doses, both the breadth and the depth of spike-specific TCRs were significantly higher than at day 0 and than in MenACWY recipients. The whole spike protein was spanned by vaccine-associated CD4 TCRs, and dominant responses were seen in regions 160-218 and 743-854. Nearly half of unique spike-specific TCRs reportedly recognized epitopes outside regions mutated in the B.1.351 and B.1.1.7 variants.

The CDR3 regions of human TCRbeta chains were analyzed by immunosequencing. The original methods were these. TCRs in the repertoires were matched against a reference library of SARS-CoV-2-specific TCRs that had been generated with the MIRA antigen-specificity platform. Breadth was defined as the fraction of unique TCRs that were SARS-CoV-2-associated, and depth was defined as the fraction of total T cells that were SARS-CoV-2-associated. Using the MIRA data, each spike-specific TCR was assigned both to the spike region to which the TCR was reactive and to a CD4 or CD8 class. Log10-transformed breadth and depth values were compared by one-way ANOVA with Sidak's multiple comparisons tests. Held by TCRdb, this immuneACCESS table contains in-frame sequences only and omits some clones. Under half of the omission traces to an unresolved V gene where checked; the cause of the rest is unknown. The V and J calls and clone size come from that table; D and trimming were worked out from the DNA. The sample table records more than 150,000 clones; 75% to 90% of these occur just once. The ten largest make up about 3% of the sample.

This specimen's time point label, per the study, means: baseline before first vaccination. The sample's treatment or condition label, in plain terms: meningococcal conjugate vaccine given as trial control. Vaccinee samples came from UK trials COV001 and COV002, including a single-blind randomized controlled phase 2/3 trial of AZD1222 (ChAdOx1 nCoV-19) in healthy adults. For TCRbeta chain sequencing, PBMC samples were collected from trial participants at day 0 and at day 28 after the second dose. The V end gives up 0 bases and the J end 6 bases, leaving 12 bases in the junction not matched to a gene. From the cysteine up to the phenylalanine, the CDR3 has a length of 19 residues. CDR3 DNA only is kept here, 57 bases in frame from base 1. Taken from the germline V gene, the CDR1 and CDR2 loops are MGHRA and YSYEKL.

The V and J segments used are TRBV4-1 and TRBJ2-1, with 12 bases in between that match TRBD2. The TCR was taken from an adult in good health. This sample comprised peripheral blood, obtained on day 0 of MenACWY control vaccination. The nucleotide sequence is TGCGCCAGCAGCCAAGAAGCGTCGATTGGACTAGCGGGATCCAATGAGCAGTTCTTC. Its coded protein is CASSQEASIGLAGSNEQFF.